This paragraph reports one TCR beta chain. Its antigen is unidentified. The entry originates in a study of shared clonotypes between healthy human individuals. Study results and limitations: Against clonotypes common to all four donors, non-shared ones had lower generation probabilities.

The assay was immunoSEQ multiplex PCR, and TCRdb's table has in-frame clones only and misses some. The top ten clones hold 0.7% to 0.95% of a sample with around 990,000 clones, roughly 77% of them seen once. Each donor was a Caucasian adult residing in Nashville, Tennessee. The sequencing input was memory CD4+ T cells from PBMCs. Subset denoted: CD45RA-negative fraction. This sequence was found in a young man in good health. Some clones in this sample may be carry-over from other donors' samples.

The CDR3 region is CASSKEGKQGWDTGELFF. DNA for the CDR3: TGTGCCAGCAGCAAAGAGGGGAAACAGGGGTGGGACACCGGGGAGCTGTTTTTT. The V gene is TRBV21-1, the J gene TRBJ2-2; TRBD1 is the table's D call, not checked against the DNA. TRBV21-1 is a pseudogene. This CDR3 comprises 18 residues.